The clone carrying this T cell receptor beta chain was observed a single time. Antigen unknown. Vbeta (60) and Jbeta (13) primers were used in the PCR. Repertoires were generated with immunoSEQ multiplex PCR, while TCRdb's copy carries only in-frame clones and drops some. The table lists under 200,000 clones, about 71% of them singletons, with about 3% in the top ten. This sample was taken from a study of cytomegalovirus exposure and HLA in healthy donors. Study-wide results and caveats: It has been reported that TCR beta sequences accurately predicted the HLA-A and HLA-B alleles of most subjects. Several V segments, TRBV6-2 and TRBV6-3 among them, could not be told apart and were dropped. Data from an earlier analysis indicated that most TCR beta V segments were productive either about 90% or about 30% of the time. Later on, a genetic analysis was performed. It linked a missense variant in DCLRE1C with V- and J-gene trimming of TCR beta.

V lost 5 bases and J lost 3; bases outside the gene matches: 6. Germline V lookup: CDR1 LNHDA, CDR2 SQIVND (reference sequence). The CDR3 has 14 amino acids. This sequence originates from a woman aged 40 to 50 in good health and CMV-seropositive. The chain recombines TRBV19 with TRBJ2-7; 8 bases match TRBD1. Sequencing was carried out using PBMCs. CDR3 loop: CASSQQGDSYEQYF. For the CDR3, the DNA is TGTGCCAGTAGTCAACAGGGGGATAGCTACGAGCAGTACTTC.